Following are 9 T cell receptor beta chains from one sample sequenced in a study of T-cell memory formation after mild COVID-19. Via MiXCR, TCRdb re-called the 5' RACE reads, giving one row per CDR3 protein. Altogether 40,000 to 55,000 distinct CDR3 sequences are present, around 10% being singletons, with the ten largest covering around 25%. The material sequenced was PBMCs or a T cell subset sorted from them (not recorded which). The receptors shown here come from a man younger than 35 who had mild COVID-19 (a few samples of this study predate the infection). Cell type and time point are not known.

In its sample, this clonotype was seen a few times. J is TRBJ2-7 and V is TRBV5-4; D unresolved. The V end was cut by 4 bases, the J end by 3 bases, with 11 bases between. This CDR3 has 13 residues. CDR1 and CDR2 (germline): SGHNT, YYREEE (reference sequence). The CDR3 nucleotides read TGTGCCAGCAGCAAACAGAACCGCTACGAGCAGTACTTC. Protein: CASSKQNRYEQYF.

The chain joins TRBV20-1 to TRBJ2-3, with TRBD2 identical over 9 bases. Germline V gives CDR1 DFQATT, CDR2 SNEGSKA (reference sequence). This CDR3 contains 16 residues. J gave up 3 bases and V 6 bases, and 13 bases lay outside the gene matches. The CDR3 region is CSATSLGAGGTDTQYF. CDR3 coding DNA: TGCAGTGCGACCTCCCTGGGAGCGGGGGGAACAGATACGCAGTATTTT.

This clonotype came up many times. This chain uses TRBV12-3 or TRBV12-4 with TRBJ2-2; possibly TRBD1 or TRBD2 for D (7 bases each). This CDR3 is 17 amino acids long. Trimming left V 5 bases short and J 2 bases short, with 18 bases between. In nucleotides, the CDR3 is TGTGCCAGCAGTCCCTCAGGGGGGGAGATCAACACCGGGGAGCTGTTTTTT. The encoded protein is CASSPSGGEINTGELFF.

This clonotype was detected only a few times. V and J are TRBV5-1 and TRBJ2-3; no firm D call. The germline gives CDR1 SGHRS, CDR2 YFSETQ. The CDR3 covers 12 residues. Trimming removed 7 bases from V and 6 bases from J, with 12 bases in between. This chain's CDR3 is CASQSGGDTQYF. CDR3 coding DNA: TGCGCCAGCCAGTCCGGCGGCGATACGCAGTATTTT. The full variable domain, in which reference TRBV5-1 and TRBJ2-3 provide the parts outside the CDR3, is KAGVTQTPRYLIKTRGQQVTLSCSPISGHRSVSWYQQTPGQGLQFLFEYFSETQRNKGNFPGRFSGRQFSNSRSEMNVSTLELGDSALYLCASQSGGDTQYFGPGTRLTVL.

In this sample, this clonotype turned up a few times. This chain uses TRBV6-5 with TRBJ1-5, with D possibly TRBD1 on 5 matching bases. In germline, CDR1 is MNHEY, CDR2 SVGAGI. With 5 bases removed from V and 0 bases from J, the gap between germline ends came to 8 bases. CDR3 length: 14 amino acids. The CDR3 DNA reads TGTGCCAGCAGTCAGGACACTAGCAATCAGCCCCAGCATTTT. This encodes CASSQDTSNQPQHF.

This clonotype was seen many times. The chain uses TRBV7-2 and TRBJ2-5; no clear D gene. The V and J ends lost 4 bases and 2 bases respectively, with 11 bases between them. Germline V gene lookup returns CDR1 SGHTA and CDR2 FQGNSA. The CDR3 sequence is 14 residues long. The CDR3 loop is CASSSSGTQETQYF. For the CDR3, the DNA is TGTGCCAGCAGCTCGTCGGGTACTCAAGAGACCCAGTACTTC.

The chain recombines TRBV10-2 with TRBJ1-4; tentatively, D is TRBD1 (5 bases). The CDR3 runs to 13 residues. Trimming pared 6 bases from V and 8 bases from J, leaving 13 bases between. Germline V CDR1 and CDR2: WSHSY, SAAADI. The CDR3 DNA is TGCGCCAGCAGGGTACAGGAAGAAGAAAAACTGTTTTTT. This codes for CASRVQEEEKLFF.

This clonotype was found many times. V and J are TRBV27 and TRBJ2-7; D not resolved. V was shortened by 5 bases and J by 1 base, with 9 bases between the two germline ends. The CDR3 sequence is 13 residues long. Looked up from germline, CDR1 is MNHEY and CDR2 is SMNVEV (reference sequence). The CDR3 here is CASSHGPSYEQYV. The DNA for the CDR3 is TGTGCCAGCAGTCACGGGCCATCCTACGAGCAGTACGTC.

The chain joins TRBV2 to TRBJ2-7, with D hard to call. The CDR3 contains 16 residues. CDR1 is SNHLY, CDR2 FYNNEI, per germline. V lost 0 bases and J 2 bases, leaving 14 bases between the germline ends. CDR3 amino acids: CASSEARLVIAYEQYF. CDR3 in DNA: TGTGCCAGCAGTGAAGCGCGTCTAGTTATTGCCTACGAGCAGTACTTC.